The 22 T cell receptor beta chains listed next were all sequenced from one sample in a study of T-cell reconstitution after alpha-beta-depleted transplantation in children. Preparation of the TCRbeta library involved a method that used unique molecular identifiers. MiXCR, run by TCRdb on the PCR reads, gives a single entry per CDR3 protein. The sample shows 450,000 to 550,000 distinct CDR3 sequences, around 10% of them seen only once. Source: PBMCs, mostly from graft donor cells, taken 180 days after TCRalphabeta/CD19-depleted stem cell transplant. The source is a female patient between 2 and 15 years old who had a stem cell transplant for aplastic anemia, so the T cells may come from the graft donor.

As concerns this clonotype: This sequence may be a read error, since a much larger clone differs from it by one base. The rearrangement uses TRBV5-1 and TRBJ1-2; TRBD1 aligns across 9 bases. Germline trimming cut 4 bases from V and 6 bases from J; bases unmatched to any gene: 7. This CDR3 comprises 14 residues. In germline, CDR1 is SGHRS, CDR2 YFSETQ. The CDR3 here is CASSPGQGHHGYTF. Written as DNA, the CDR3 is TGCGCCAGCAGCCCCGGACAGGGGCACCATGGCTACACCTTC.

There are a few counts of this clonotype. The rearrangement uses TRBV19 and TRBJ1-2; maybe TRBD1 (5 bases). CDR3 size: 15 residues. In germline, CDR1 is LNHDA, CDR2 SQIVND (reference sequence). V was clipped by 5 bases and J by 4 bases, with 17 bases between them. CDR3 nucleotides: TGTGCCAGTAGTCTCCAGGGTATCGTAGTCTATGGCTACACCTTC. Translated: CASSLQGIVVYGYTF.

Notes on this clonotype: One end of the junction varies from germline; a read error may be responsible. This chain joins TRBV6-2 or TRBV6-3 and TRBJ1-2; 7 nucleotides align to TRBD1. Germline values: CDR1 MNHEY, CDR2 SVGEGT. The CDR3 covers 15 residues. In nucleotides, the CDR3 is TGTGCCAGAAGTTTCTCGGACAGGTCGAACTATGGCTACACCTTC. This gives the protein CARSFSDRSNYGYTF.

This clonotype was seen a few times. The V call is TRBV5-1, the J call TRBJ2-1; unclear D gene. The germline V gene has CDR1 SGHRS and CDR2 YFSETQ. V was cut by 4 bases and J by 7 bases, with 6 bases left in between. CDR3 length: 11 residues. The CDR3 nucleotides read TGCGCCAGCAGCGCTCCAAATGAGCAGTTCTTC. It codes for CASSAPNEQFF.

The chain uses TRBV19 and TRBJ1-2, with 7 bases aligning to TRBD1. Trimming cost V 10 bases and J 2 bases; bases outside gene matches: 13. Germline loops: CDR1 LNHDA, CDR2 SQIVND (reference sequence). The CDR3 covers 15 residues. The CDR3 is CATETWQGQNYGYTF. Here the CDR3 DNA reads TGTGCCACGGAGACTTGGCAGGGACAGAACTATGGCTACACCTTC.

The rearrangement links TRBV2 to TRBJ1-5; possible D gene TRBD1, 5 bases. CDR1 is SNHLY, CDR2 FYNNEI, per germline. The length of the CDR3 is 12 residues. Deletions cut 6 bases from V and 2 bases from J, with 5 bases between. This CDR3 is CASRQGNQPQHF. The CDR3 nucleotides are TGTGCCAGCAGACAGGGCAATCAGCCCCAGCATTTT.

This clonotype was counted only a few times. This rearrangement joins TRBV30 to TRBJ2-1, with unresolved D. CDR3 size: 14 residues. The germline gives CDR1 GTSNPN, CDR2 SVGIG (reference sequence). V was clipped by 0 bases and J by 3 bases, with 9 bases between them. The CDR3 DNA reads TGTGCCTGGAGTGTAAGACGTCTCTACAATGAGCAGTTCTTC. Its protein is CAWSVRRLYNEQFF.

The chain joins TRBV7-2 to TRBJ1-2, with D perhaps TRBD1 (6 bases). This CDR3 region has 14 residues. Trimming removed 5 bases at V and 3 bases at J, with 13 bases between. CDR1 is SGHTA and CDR2 is FQGNSA in the germline V gene. This CDR3 reads CASSGYRVDYGYTF. The CDR3 DNA is TGTGCCAGCAGCGGATACAGGGTTGACTATGGCTACACCTTC. Full variable domain (remainder filled in from reference TRBV7-2 and TRBJ1-2): GAGVSQSPSNKVTEKGKDVELRCDPISGHTALYWYRQSLGQGLEFLIYFQGNSAPDKSGLPSDRFSAERTGGSVSTLTIQRTQQEDSAVYLCASSGYRVDYGYTFGSGTRLTVV.

The table lists this clonotype with a few counts. The chain carries TRBV7-8 and TRBJ2-7, with no clear D. CDR1 and CDR2 from the germline V gene are SGHVS and FQNEAQ. This CDR3 contains 14 residues. V was cut by 8 bases and J by 3 bases, with 17 bases left in between. The DNA of the CDR3 is TGTGCCAGCTCGCCCGAGGTGAACTTCTACGAGCAGTACGTC. Its translation is CASSPEVNFYEQYV.

The CDR3 DNA sequence: TGTGCCAGCAGGGGGACGGGGAGCGGGGAGACCTACGAGCAGTACTTC. It is translated as CASRGTGSGETYEQYF. The rearrangement links TRBV28 to TRBJ2-7, with 7 bases that match TRBD2. CDR3 length equals 16 residues. The germline V gene has CDR1 MDHEN and CDR2 SYDVKM. The V segment lost 6 bases and the J segment 2 bases; nucleotides outside the gene matches: 13.

In this sample, this clonotype turned up a few times. This chain connects TRBV10-3 to TRBJ2-5; D call uncertain. The V end lost 0 bases, the J end lost 5 bases, and 13 bases lay between the germline ends. Germline CDR1 reads ENHRY; CDR2 reads SYGVKD. There are 15 residues in the CDR3. Written as DNA, the CDR3 is TGTGCCATCAGTGAGTCGACTCCCAGTCCCGAGACCCAGTACTTC. This codes for CAISESTPSPETQYF.

This clonotype was counted between two and nine times. The chain uses TRBV10-3 and TRBJ2-5, with D possibly being TRBD1 (5 bases). Germline CDR1 is ENHRY and CDR2 is SYGVKD. Between the trimmed V and J ends, which lost 10 bases and 5 bases, there was a span of 20 bases. There are 14 residues in the CDR3. This CDR3 reads CATQPQGGMETQYF. DNA for the CDR3: TGTGCCACCCAACCCCAGGGCGGAATGGAGACCCAGTACTTC.

The J gene is TRBJ2-7, the V gene TRBV29-1; 11 nucleotides line up with TRBD1. Per germline, CDR1 SQVTM and CDR2 ANQGSEA. Germline trimming cut 6 bases from V and 4 bases from J; bases unmatched to any gene: 8. The CDR3 contains 14 residues. The DNA for the CDR3 is TGCAGCGTGGGATACCGGGACAGGGGGTACGAGCAGTACTTC. Its protein is CSVGYRDRGYEQYF.

The CDR3 bases are TGTGCCAGCAGCCGTGGGACCTCGGTCTACGAGCAGTACTTC. Protein: CASSRGTSVYEQYF. The gene calls are TRBV5-4 and TRBJ2-7, with D perhaps given as TRBD1 or TRBD2 (5 bases each). The CDR3 is 14 amino acids. Germline CDR1 is SGHNT and CDR2 is YYREEE (reference sequence). With 4 bases removed from V and 3 bases from J, the gap between germline ends came to 14 bases.

This clonotype appeared a few times. The chain has TRBV29-1 and TRBJ1-5; a weak D match, TRBD1 (5 bases). Trimming cost V 7 bases and J 2 bases, with 15 bases left between them. This CDR3 is built from 14 residues. Per the germline V gene, CDR1 is SQVTM and CDR2 is ANQGSEA. The CDR3 spells CSAKGQGGNQPQHF. CDR3 coding DNA: TGCAGCGCCAAGGGGCAGGGAGGCAATCAGCCCCAGCATTTT.

This clonotype was seen a few times. The chain joins TRBV5-5 to TRBJ1-1; TRBD1 matches 8 bases. V lost 6 bases, J lost 3 bases, and 10 bases stayed unmatched. The CDR3 sequence is 15 residues long. Per germline, CDR1 SGHKS and CDR2 YYEKEE (reference sequence). The CDR3 is CASIPTGAADTEAFF. The CDR3 DNA reads as TGTGCCAGCATCCCGACAGGGGCTGCCGACACTGAAGCTTTCTTT.

This sequence joins TRBV14 and TRBJ2-3, with TRBD1 identical over 7 bases. The CDR3 totals 17 residues. V shed 5 bases and J 3 bases; nucleotides not matched to a gene: 14. The germline CDR1 and CDR2 sequences are SGHDN and FVKESK. CDR3 amino acids: CASSYHPFDRDTDTQYF. The DNA for the CDR3 is TGTGCCAGCAGCTACCACCCGTTCGACAGGGATACAGATACGCAGTATTTT.

In its sample, this clonotype was seen a few times. The chain couples TRBV15 to TRBJ1-1; D gene uncertain. V gave up 5 bases and J gave up 3 bases, with 4 bases separating them. The CDR3 is 11 residues long. Per germline, CDR1 LNHNV and CDR2 YYDKDF (reference sequence). The CDR3 sequence is CATSGYTEAFF. The CDR3 DNA sequence: TGTGCCACCAGCGGGTACACTGAAGCTTTCTTT.

This clonotype was observed many times. V usage is TRBV12-3 or TRBV12-4 and J usage is TRBJ2-7; TRBD2 aligns across 14 bases. The CDR3 spans 17 residues. CDR3 protein: CASSQGLAGEGSHEQYV. In DNA form, the CDR3 reads TGTGCCAGCAGCCAGGGACTAGCGGGAGAAGGCTCCCACGAGCAGTACGTC.

This clonotype was observed a handful of times. This sequence joins TRBV27 and TRBJ2-5; no reliable D call. CDR3 length: 13 residues. The germline gives CDR1 MNHEY, CDR2 SMNVEV (reference sequence). Trimming shortened V by 2 bases and J by 9 bases, and 13 bases separated the two germline ends. The CDR3 nucleotides read TGTGCCAGCAGTTTAAGCCGGAGCCTAGCCCAGTACTTC. Protein product: CASSLSRSLAQYF.

This clonotype was counted only a few times. This chain uses TRBV19 with TRBJ2-1; perhaps TRBD1 as D (6 bases). CDR3 size: 11 residues. Germline V gene data show CDR1 as LNHDA and CDR2 as SQIVND (reference sequence). V shed 7 bases and J shed 8 bases, with 9 bases lying between them. In DNA form, the CDR3 reads TGTGCCAGTACGAAGGGGGATGAGCAGTTCTTC. This encodes CASTKGDEQFF. Full variable domain (rest looked up from reference TRBV19 and TRBJ2-1): DGGITQSPKYLFRKEGQNVTLSCEQNLNHDAMYWYRQDPGQGLRLIYYSQIVNDFQKGDIAEGYSVSREKKESFPLTVTSAQKNPTAFYLCASTKGDEQFFGPGTRLTVL.

The CDR3 is CASSMYNEQFF. Written as DNA, the CDR3 is TGTGCCAGTAGTATGTACAATGAGCAGTTCTTC. This sequence joins TRBV19 and TRBJ2-1; D gene unclear. Trimming took 3 bases from V and 4 from J, leaving 1 base between them. The CDR3 runs 11 residues. The germline CDR1 and CDR2 sequences are LNHDA and SQIVND (reference sequence).